This T cell receptor (beta chain) was documented in a study of Graves' ophthalmopathy and Graves' hyperthyroidism (dated by TCRdb to 2016 to 2018). The study in broad terms: Stable hyperthyroidism was defined as no progression to ophthalmopathy within 18 months of follow-up. After sampling, hyperthyroidism patients received methimazole starting at 30 mg daily, and ophthalmopathy patients received high-dose intravenous methylprednisolone. For independent validation, a separate cohort was made up of roughly 19 hyperthyroidism patients plus 17 patients who later progressed from hyperthyroidism to ophthalmopathy. In total, approximately 130 blood samples were TCR-sequenced: roughly 45 ophthalmopathy, around 75 hyperthyroidism and 17 hyperthyroidism-to-ophthalmopathy patients. To explore V-J signatures that distinguish ophthalmopathy from hyperthyroidism, a discovery set of 95 to 100 patients was enrolled, made up of 40 to 45 with ophthalmopathy and fewer than 60 with stable hyperthyroidism. In roughly 6 hyperthyroidism patients, T-cell repertoires of thyroid tissue and blood were compared. To tell Graves' ophthalmopathy apart from Graves' hyperthyroidism, and to predict which patients would progress to ophthalmopathy, the study relied on TCR beta repertoire signatures. Beyond this particular receptor, the publication reports: Sample size was not statistically predetermined, and group allocation was not concealed from the investigators. Among expanded thyroid clonotypes with frequency above 0.001, most also showed up in blood, which suggests that blood repertoires may reflect the thyroid immune response. In validation, the model predicted ophthalmopathy progression with about 70% sensitivity and roughly 72% specificity; fewer than 15 predicted patients were CT-confirmed with GO in a median of around 6 months. In cross-validation, the 13-signature model distinguished ophthalmopathy from stable hyperthyroidism with roughly 90% sensitivity and about 84% specificity, and in the test set the corresponding values were approximately 80% and 75%.

The hyperthyroidism patients were 18 to 65 years old and newly diagnosed, with a disease duration of less than 2 months. Patients were excluded if they had other autoimmune diseases, uncontrolled infections, pregnancy or lactation. Clinical symptoms, serum thyroxine, TRAb, thyroid ultrasound and orbital computed tomography were used for diagnosis. Total RNA was extracted using Trizol reagent, and RNA quality was checked on an Agilent 2100 Bioanalyzer. This clonotype was seen many times. Which antigen it targets is not known. Per-base quality was not reported, and no clone a single base away is much larger than it. Relative to germline, V is missing 6 bases and J is missing 2 bases, with 2 bases of the junction outside any gene match. The germline V gene (reference sequence) specifies DFQATT as CDR1 and SNEGSKA as CDR2. CDR3 length: 13 amino acids, cysteine to phenylalanine. The only DNA kept is the CDR3, 39 bases in frame from the first base.

For repertoire sequencing, the TCR beta CDR3 regions were amplified from RNA transcripts. A first-round RT-PCR used HTBI primers with the Qiagen OneStep RT-PCR kit, followed by a second-round multiplex PCR, size selection and purification. The libraries underwent paired-end sequencing with 100 bp reads on an Illumina HiSeq2000. On the study's bioinformatics: SOAPnuke was used to process the reads, throwing out any read that had adapters, had uncalled bases, had a mean Phred below 15, or lacked an exact constant-primer or identifier match. COPE v1.2.5 was used to merge high-quality paired reads. Each unique nucleotide sequence was defined as a clonotype, and clonotypes were aligned to IMGT TRB V, D and J references with MiTCR v1.1. Only V-J combinations with frequency above 0.0001 were analysed, covering approximately 99% of repertoires. For each V-J combination, a TCR clonal expansion and chaos score was defined as F50 clonal expansion divided by the chaos observed in the TCRdist matrix. Welch's t-statistics and random forest were used to reduce the features to about a dozen V-J combinations, which were then used as input to a naive Bayes classifier. Thyroid-blood repertoire similarity was quantified with the Morisita-Horn index. TCRdb's own reprocessing of the public reads used fastp at Q25 and MiXCR and kept productive beta chains. Identical CDR3 proteins give one entry, which carries the most common genes and DNA. The V and J calls follow TCRdb's processing rather than the paper's. This sample is represented by roughly 1.1 million distinct CDR3 sequences; 35% to 45% of them were singletons. The ten top clones hold around 10% of the sample.

The specimen sequenced was peripheral blood or thyroid tissue (not recorded which). The rearrangement combines TRBV20-1 with TRBJ1-4; 8 middle bases align to TRBD1. The sequence was obtained from an adult man with Graves' hyperthyroidism. The DNA sequence reads TGCAGTGCAACAGGGGGTACTAATGAAAAACTGTTTTTT. Translation gives CSATGGTNEKLFF.